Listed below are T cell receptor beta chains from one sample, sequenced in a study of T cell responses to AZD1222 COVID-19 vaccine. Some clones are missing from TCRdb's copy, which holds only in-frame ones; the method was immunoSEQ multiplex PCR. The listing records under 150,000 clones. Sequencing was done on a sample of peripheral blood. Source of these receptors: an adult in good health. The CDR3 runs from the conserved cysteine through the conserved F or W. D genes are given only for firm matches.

TGTGCCAGCGGACATCCGTACCAAGAGACCCAGTACTTC,CASGHPYQETQYF,.,TRBV6-5,TRBJ2-5
TGTGCCAGCAGCTCCCCTCCAGGAGTAAGAAAACAGTACTTC,CASSSPPGVRKQYF,.,TRBV7-2,TRBJ2-7
TGTGCCAGCAGTGAAGTGGGGACTAGAATCACAGATACGCAGTATTTT,CASSEVGTRITDTQYF,TRBD2,TRBV2,TRBJ2-3
TGTGCCAGCAGCCCTATTTCCGACGCACCCTGGACCCAGTACTTC,CASSPISDAPWTQYF,.,TRBV9,TRBJ2-5
TGTGCCAGCAGGAGGTATGGGAACACTGAAGCTTTCTTT,CASRRYGNTEAFF,.,TRBV2,TRBJ1-1
TGCGCCAGCAGCTTGGAAGGCGGCTCCAACACTGAAGCTTTCTTT,CASSLEGGSNTEAFF,.,TRBV5-1,TRBJ1-1
TGTGCCAGCAGTTCCGCGAACACCGGGGAGCTGTTTTTT,CASSSANTGELFF,.,TRBV27,TRBJ2-2
TGTGCCAGCAGTGGTCGGGGGTTGGGAGGCTACACCTTC,CASSGRGLGGYTF,.,TRBV2,TRBJ1-2
TGTGCCAGCAGCCAAGGGATGGACAGTGTTGGCTACACCTTC,CASSQGMDSVGYTF,.,TRBV3-1/TRBV3-2,TRBJ1-2
TGTGCCTGGAGTGTATCAGGGGGCGTGCAGCCCCAGCATTTT,CAWSVSGGVQPQHF,TRBD1,TRBV30,TRBJ1-5